This is a list of T cell receptor beta chains from one sample in a study of CD8+ T cells in alopecia areata. TCRdb's table, derived via immunoSEQ multiplex PCR, lists solely in-frame clones and lacks some. The repertoire holds 110,000 to 150,000 clones, less than 65% seen once, with approximately 34% in the top ten. The sample taken for sequencing was CD8+ T cells sorted from blood. Receptor source: a human donor in good health. CDR3s include the opening cysteine and the closing phenylalanine or tryptophan. The order of the fields is D gene, J gene, clone size, V gene, CDR3 protein, CDR3 DNA. A D gene is named only where the DNA matches it firmly. Part of the rows lack a size; the others show once, few, many or a class for expanded clones.

d_gene: NA; j_gene: TRBJ2-7; abundance: NA; v_gene: TRBV29-1; CDR3aa: CSVVLRYPYEQYF; CDR3nt: TGCAGCGTTGTGCTCAGATATCCTTACGAGCAGTACTTC
d_gene: TRBD1; j_gene: TRBJ1-5; abundance: few; v_gene: TRBV5-1; CDR3aa: CASSWDRDQPQHF; CDR3nt: TGCGCCAGCAGTTGGGACAGGGATCAGCCCCAGCATTTT
d_gene: NA; j_gene: TRBJ2-2; abundance: NA; v_gene: TRBV5-6; CDR3aa: CASSPGGGVTGELFF; CDR3nt: TGTGCCAGCAGCCCCGGAGGGGGGGTCACCGGGGAGCTGTTTTTT
d_gene: NA; j_gene: TRBJ2-7; abundance: NA; v_gene: TRBV6-6; CDR3aa: CASSRSEISYEQYF; CDR3nt: TGTGCCAGCAGTCGGTCGGAGATCTCCTACGAGCAGTACTTC
d_gene: TRBD1; j_gene: TRBJ2-7; abundance: NA; v_gene: TRBV28; CDR3aa: CASSFLGTGYEQYF; CDR3nt: TGTGCCAGCAGTTTCCTCGGGACAGGCTACGAGCAGTACTTC
d_gene: TRBD2; j_gene: TRBJ2-1; abundance: NA; v_gene: TRBV27; CDR3aa: CASRRASGRSYNEQFF; CDR3nt: TGTGCCAGCAGGAGAGCTAGCGGGAGGTCCTACAATGAGCAGTTCTTC
d_gene: NA; j_gene: TRBJ2-1; abundance: NA; v_gene: TRBV20-1; CDR3aa: CSAALSNQQFF; CDR3nt: TGCAGTGCCGCTCTCAGCAATCAGCAGTTCTTC
d_gene: TRBD2; j_gene: TRBJ2-5; abundance: NA; v_gene: TRBV29-1; CDR3aa: CSAGGLAGAQETQYF; CDR3nt: TGCAGCGCTGGGGGACTAGCGGGAGCTCAAGAGACCCAGTACTTC
d_gene: TRBD1; j_gene: TRBJ1-6; abundance: many; v_gene: TRBV2; CDR3aa: CASKNRGANSPLHF; CDR3nt: TGTGCCAGCAAGAACAGGGGCGCGAATTCACCCCTCCACTTT
d_gene: NA; j_gene: TRBJ2-7; abundance: NA; v_gene: TRBV14; CDR3aa: CASSHPGRIYEQYF; CDR3nt: TGTGCCAGCAGCCATCCCGGACGAATCTACGAGCAGTACTTC
d_gene: TRBD1; j_gene: TRBJ1-1; abundance: few; v_gene: TRBV29-1; CDR3aa: CSVHRGSNTEAFF; CDR3nt: TGCAGCGTTCACAGGGGATCGAACACTGAAGCTTTCTTT
d_gene: NA; j_gene: TRBJ1-1; abundance: NA; v_gene: TRBV5-5; CDR3aa: CASNMMNTEAFF; CDR3nt: TGTGCCAGCAACATGATGAACACTGAAGCTTTCTTT
d_gene: NA; j_gene: TRBJ2-7; abundance: NA; v_gene: TRBV10-2; CDR3aa: CASMVRGSYEQYF; CDR3nt: TGCGCCAGCATGGTGAGGGGATCCTACGAGCAGTACTTC
d_gene: TRBD2; j_gene: TRBJ2-1; abundance: few; v_gene: TRBV6-5; CDR3aa: CRGRAYNEQFF; CDR3nt: TGTCGGGGGAGGGCCTACAATGAGCAGTTCTTC
d_gene: TRBD2; j_gene: TRBJ2-4; abundance: NA; v_gene: TRBV7-9; CDR3aa: CASRSGEGSPNIQYF; CDR3nt: TGTGCCAGCAGGTCCGGGGAGGGATCCCCTAACATTCAGTACTTC
d_gene: TRBD2; j_gene: TRBJ2-1; abundance: NA; v_gene: TRBV9; CDR3aa: CASSAGTSGSHEQFF; CDR3nt: TGTGCCAGCAGCGCGGGGACTAGCGGGAGTCATGAGCAGTTCTTC
d_gene: NA; j_gene: TRBJ2-1; abundance: NA; v_gene: TRBV4-1; CDR3aa: CASSQDPDNEQFF; CDR3nt: TGCGCCAGCAGCCAAGATCCGGATAATGAGCAGTTCTTC
d_gene: NA; j_gene: TRBJ1-1; abundance: NA; v_gene: TRBV30; CDR3aa: CAWSNNEGNEAFF; CDR3nt: TGTGCCTGGAGTAACAATGAGGGTAATGAAGCTTTCTTT
d_gene: TRBD2; j_gene: TRBJ2-7; abundance: NA; v_gene: TRBV9; CDR3aa: CASSVGGLAGNYEQYF; CDR3nt: TGTGCCAGCAGCGTAGGTGGGCTAGCGGGAAATTACGAGCAGTACTTC
d_gene: NA; j_gene: TRBJ1-1; abundance: NA; v_gene: TRBV4-1; CDR3aa: CASSQDRSSNTEAFF; CDR3nt: TGCGCCAGCAGCCAAGACAGGTCCTCGAACACTGAAGCTTTCTTT
d_gene: TRBD1; j_gene: TRBJ2-7; abundance: few; v_gene: TRBV11-2; CDR3aa: CASSFLRQGGYEQYF; CDR3nt: TGTGCCAGCAGCTTCCTCCGACAGGGTGGCTACGAGCAGTACTTC
d_gene: NA; j_gene: TRBJ1-1; abundance: NA; v_gene: TRBV7-9; CDR3aa: CASRSGYSGLEAFF; CDR3nt: TGTGCCAGCAGATCCGGGTACAGCGGGCTTGAAGCTTTCTTT
d_gene: TRBD2; j_gene: TRBJ2-7; abundance: NA; v_gene: TRBV13; CDR3aa: CASGGAALAGLSSGEQYF; CDR3nt: TGTGCCAGCGGAGGTGCGGCACTAGCGGGACTATCCAGCGGCGAGCAGTACTTC
d_gene: NA; j_gene: TRBJ1-1; abundance: few; v_gene: TRBV29-1; CDR3aa: CSVGRNTEAFF; CDR3nt: TGCAGCGTTGGGCGAAACACTGAAGCTTTCTTT
d_gene: TRBD1; j_gene: TRBJ2-3; abundance: NA; v_gene: TRBV25-1; CDR3aa: CASSDPSRTGYVVDTQYF; CDR3nt: TGTGCCAGCAGTGACCCCTCCCGGACAGGGTATGTCGTGGATACGCAGTATTTT
d_gene: NA; j_gene: TRBJ2-1; abundance: once; v_gene: TRBV2; CDR3aa: CASASGLAGDNEQFF; CDR3nt: TGTGCCAGCGCCTCGGGGCTAGCTGGCGACAATGAGCAGTTCTTC
d_gene: NA; j_gene: TRBJ2-1; abundance: once; v_gene: TRBV29-1; CDR3aa: CSVEEMALYNEQFF; CDR3nt: TGCAGCGTTGAAGAAATGGCATTATACAATGAGCAGTTCTTC
d_gene: NA; j_gene: TRBJ1-2; abundance: NA; v_gene: TRBV5-1; CDR3aa: CASSLVSGAQGYTF; CDR3nt: TGCGCCAGCAGCTTGGTTTCGGGGGCCCAGGGCTACACCTTC
d_gene: NA; j_gene: TRBJ2-4; abundance: NA; v_gene: TRBV27; CDR3aa: CASSPDWAGTKNIQYF; CDR3nt: TGTGCCAGCAGTCCAGACTGGGCGGGGACCAAAAACATTCAGTACTTC
d_gene: TRBD1; j_gene: TRBJ2-2; abundance: NA; v_gene: TRBV19; CDR3aa: CASSKGQWSTGELFF; CDR3nt: TGTGCCAGTAGCAAGGGACAGTGGAGCACCGGGGAGCTGTTTTTT
d_gene: NA; j_gene: TRBJ2-1; abundance: NA; v_gene: TRBV25-1; CDR3aa: CASSDGTSNFF; CDR3nt: TGTGCCAGCAGTGACGGGACTTCCAACTTCTTC
d_gene: NA; j_gene: TRBJ2-2; abundance: NA; v_gene: TRBV2; CDR3aa: CASSELGNTGELFF; CDR3nt: TGTGCCAGCAGTGAATTGGGGAACACCGGGGAGCTGTTTTTT
d_gene: NA; j_gene: TRBJ2-3; abundance: NA; v_gene: TRBV9; CDR3aa: CASSPGTTDTQYF; CDR3nt: TGTGCCAGCAGCCCCGGGACCACAGATACGCAGTATTTT
d_gene: NA; j_gene: TRBJ2-3; abundance: NA; v_gene: TRBV6-5; CDR3aa: CASSYRGEGGDTQYF; CDR3nt: TGTGCCAGCAGTTACAGGGGCGAAGGAGGAGATACGCAGTATTTT
d_gene: NA; j_gene: TRBJ2-7; abundance: once; v_gene: TRBV7-9; CDR3aa: CASRTGGGEQYF; CDR3nt: TGTGCCAGCCGTACAGGTGGAGGCGAGCAGTACTTC
d_gene: TRBD1; j_gene: TRBJ1-2; abundance: NA; v_gene: TRBV27; CDR3aa: CASSLSPGGDGYTF; CDR3nt: TGTGCCAGCAGTTTATCCCCAGGGGGCGATGGCTACACCTTC
d_gene: TRBD1; j_gene: TRBJ2-3; abundance: NA; v_gene: TRBV15; CDR3aa: CATSKTGGQTDTQYF; CDR3nt: TGTGCCACCAGCAAAACAGGGGGTCAAACAGATACGCAGTATTTT
d_gene: NA; j_gene: TRBJ2-3; abundance: few; v_gene: TRBV29-1; CDR3aa: CSVRGPGADTQYF; CDR3nt: TGCAGCGTTCGGGGCCCCGGGGCAGATACGCAGTATTTT
d_gene: NA; j_gene: TRBJ1-1; abundance: NA; v_gene: TRBV27; CDR3aa: CASSTGNTEAFF; CDR3nt: TGTGCCAGCAGCACAGGAAACACTGAAGCTTTCTTT
d_gene: NA; j_gene: TRBJ2-5; abundance: NA; v_gene: TRBV7-9; CDR3aa: CASSLVSHQETQYF; CDR3nt: TGTGCCAGCAGCTTAGTGAGCCACCAAGAGACCCAGTACTTC
d_gene: TRBD1; j_gene: TRBJ1-5; abundance: NA; v_gene: TRBV11-2; CDR3aa: CASSLDPGTGINQPQHF; CDR3nt: TGTGCCAGCAGCTTAGATCCCGGGACAGGGATCAATCAGCCCCAGCATTTT